This TCR beta chain was recovered during a study of PD-L1 blockade in urothelial cancer. Study summary: Prior chemotherapy ranged from 0 to 3 regimens per patient.

The CDR3 has 14 residues. The germline CDR1 and CDR2 sequences are SGDLS and YYNGEE. Stated time point: peripheral blood 6 weeks after treatment start. On this clone: One end of the junction varies from germline; a read error may be responsible. The sample has other DNA sequences that encode this CDR3 too.

Synthetic templates analogous to TCR were spiked into all PCRs individually. Only in-frame clones appear in the TCRdb table, and some are missing; sequencing was by immunoSEQ multiplex PCR. In the table there are roughly 110,000 clones, approximately 89% of which are singletons. The J gene is TRBJ2-3, the V gene TRBV9, with D tentatively TRBD2 (5 bases). This specimen consisted of PBMCs, obtained around atezolizumab (anti-PD-L1) treatment. The source is a man between 60 and 75 years old with urothelial cancer. The CDR3 bases are TGTGCCAGCAGCCCGAGGGTGGTCGAAGATACACAGTATTTT. Its translation: CASSPRVVEDTQYF.